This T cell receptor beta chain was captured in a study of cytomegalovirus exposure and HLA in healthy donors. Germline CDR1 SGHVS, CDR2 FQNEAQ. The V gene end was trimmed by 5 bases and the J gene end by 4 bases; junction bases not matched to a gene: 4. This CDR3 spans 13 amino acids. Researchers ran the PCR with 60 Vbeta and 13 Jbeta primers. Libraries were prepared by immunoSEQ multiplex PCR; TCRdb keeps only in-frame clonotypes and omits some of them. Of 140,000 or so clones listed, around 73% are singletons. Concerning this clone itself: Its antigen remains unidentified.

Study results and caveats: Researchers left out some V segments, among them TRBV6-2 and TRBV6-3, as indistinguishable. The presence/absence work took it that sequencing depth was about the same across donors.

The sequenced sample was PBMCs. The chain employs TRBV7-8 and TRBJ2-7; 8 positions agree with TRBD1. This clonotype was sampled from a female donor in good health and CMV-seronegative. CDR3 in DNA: TGTGCCAGCAGCCGGGACAGGACTTACGAGCAGTACTTC. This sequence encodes CASSRDRTYEQYF.